This entry concerns a single TCR beta chain. Together with a sample-barcoded 5' primer, a J-beta primer mix was included in a second PCR lasting about 6 to 11 cycles. From the 5' RACE reads, TCRdb called clonotypes with MiXCR, one entry per CDR3 protein. The sample consists of under 1,000,000 distinct CDR3 sequences, roughly 35% of them appearing once. This record comes from a study of blood T cells in healthy people across ages. Sequenced input: blood. The TCR originated in a man younger than 35 in good health.

CDR3 loop: CSARWDIGNTIYF. The CDR3 region has the DNA TGCAGTGCTAGATGGGATATCGGAAACACCATATATTTT. The gene calls are TRBV20-1 and TRBJ1-3; D gene uncertain. The V end lost 2 bases, the J end lost 4 bases, and 9 bases lay between the germline ends. The V gene's germline CDR1 is DFQATT and CDR2 SNEGSKA (reference sequence). The CDR3 runs 13 residues.